This TCR beta chain was retrieved from a study of blood T cell repertoires in COVID-19. Across the study: There were acute and convalescent COVID-19 samples, and they came from the United States, Italy and Spain. PBMCs, B-cell-depleted T cells, or T cells provided the cDNA or gDNA that made up the material.

Original processing notes: Amplification of reference gene primers was used by the study to estimate nucleated cell counts. Clones were sequenced by immunoSEQ multiplex PCR, and TCRdb holds only the in-frame ones, with some missing. The V and J calls and the clone size are those of that table, but D and trimming were determined from the DNA. The table includes around 200,000 clones, nearly 90% detected once. Looked up from germline, CDR1 is ENHRY and CDR2 is SYGVKD. This CDR3 has 12 amino acids. Trimming at V came to 3 bases and at J to 8 bases, leaving 1 base not matched to a gene. The rearrangement links TRBV10-3 to TRBJ2-1, with 7 bases fitting TRBD2. Sequencing used peripheral blood. The TCR sequence derives from a woman under 30 who had recovered from COVID-19. The CDR3 DNA sequence: TGTGCCATCAGTGAACTAGCGTATGAGCAGTTCTTC. It yields the protein CAISELAYEQFF.